This TCR delta chain was sequenced for a study of gammadelta T cells in human blood. Findings of the study overall: Microbial exposure reportedly appeared to drive polyclonal expansion of innate gamma-delta T cells right after birth.

The CDR3 consists of 24 residues. With 1 base clipped from V and 0 bases from J, the junction kept 29 bases outside the gene matches. Germline V CDR1 and CDR2: TSWWSYY, QGS. TCRdb re-called clones from the RT-PCR reads via CATT. This sample carries more than 1,000 delta-chain clones, around 9.7% of them seen once, and the ten largest clones take roughly 7.3%. There are a few counts of this clone. The target antigen is unknown. This could be a read error, since a much larger clone is one nucleotide away. The chain recombines TRDV1 with TRDJ1; 7 bases are shared with TRDD2. The source of this sequence is a human donor. Material: non-Vgamma9Vdelta2 gamma-delta T cells from infant blood. CDR3 in amino acids: CALGERVPHPFPTRLQPYTDKLIF. As DNA, the CDR3 is TGTGCTCTTGGGGAACGCGTGCCCCACCCTTTTCCTACGAGGCTGCAACCCTACACCGATAAACTCATCTTT.